This is a list of T cell receptor beta chains from one sample in a study of blood T cell repertoires in COVID-19. Profiling relied on immunoSEQ multiplex PCR, and the TCRdb table lists in-frame clones only, not all of them. The sample includes approximately 100,000 clones, about nine tenths of them seen just once. The sequenced material came from peripheral blood. These TCRs come from a middle-aged man with acute or convalescent COVID-19. Both conserved end residues are part of each CDR3. The size entry is marked missing in some rows and otherwise reads once, few, many or a size class.

TRBV29-1	once	CSVGGSATYEQYF
TRBV2	NA	CASTVGTGTTEAFF
TRBV6-2/TRBV6-3	NA	CASSPGQGASGANVLTF
TRBV5-1	NA	CASSLGQTSSGNTIYF
TRBV29-1	NA	CSVVTYYGYTF
TRBV7-9	NA	CASSLVPGGNIQYF
TRBV5-1	NA	CASSPGAGYNEQFF
TRBV2	once	CASSSYGYTF
TRBV4-1	NA	CASSQVRDRGNEQFF
TRBV6-5	NA	CASSYSSGSTGTQYF
TRBV7-2	NA	CASSRTGGTEAFF
TRBV9	NA	CASSERLVGELFF
TRBV6-5	NA	CASSYNLGTEAFF
TRBV19	NA	CASSIGAQWGATERYGYTF
TRBV7-9	NA	CASSLVEATSEFF
TRBV7-2	NA	CASLLRGTSYEQYF
TRBV7-9	NA	CASSLGSAEAFF
TRBV27	NA	CASSLAGAPSYEQYF
TRBV5-1	once	CASRRDSENSPLHF
TRBV14	few	CASSQDTTASVGYGYTF
TRBV24-1	NA	CATSDSRGASTDTQYF
TRBV11-2	NA	CASSTNLKREMVFF
TRBV7-3	once	CASSSGGLGNTIYF
TRBV18	NA	CASSLMNVAGSNQPQHF
TRBV5-1	NA	CASSMSGQGILGGTGELFF
TRBV5-6	NA	CASSYYTGQAKARYGYTF
TRBV7-8	NA	CASSSTGFNQPQHF
TRBV4-1	NA	CASSQETVLSSYNSPLHF
TRBV2	NA	CASSPFVEEGYTF
TRBV5-1	NA	CASSLGEASYNSPLHF
TRBV5-1	NA	CASSFTPLAGGSYNEQFF
TRBV24-1	NA	CATSDPKSGGSSTDTQYF
TRBV25-1	NA	CASSEYRGRTYGYTF
TRBV4-1	few	CASSPVPTNEKLFF
TRBV7-9	NA	CASSLVVQNTEAFF
TRBV7-8	once	CASSLASDGRGSPLHF
TRBV29-1	NA	CSVDQGANEKLFF
TRBV6-5	NA	CASSYLGTPYNEQFF
TRBV7-9	NA	CASSSGGTQASYGYTF
TRBV25-1	NA	CASSPIRRGSGANVLTF
TRBV27	NA	CASSPLTTLSTDTQYF
TRBV6-6	NA	CASSPPGGNQPQHF
TRBV21-1	NA	CASSKRAGVGNTIYF
TRBV5-4	NA	CASFGGQVGNTEAFF